This T cell receptor beta chain was sequenced in a study of blood T cell repertoires in COVID-19. The wider study: Samples taken during acute and convalescent COVID-19 were collected in the United States, Italy and Spain. Nucleic acid was either cDNA or gDNA, and it came from T cells, B-cell-depleted T cells, or PBMCs.

Original analysis: Amplifying reference gene primers gave estimates of nucleated cell counts. Assay used: immunoSEQ multiplex PCR; TCRdb lists only in-frame clones, some missing. That table furnishes V, J and clone size, whereas the DNA furnished D and trimming. The data show 300,000 to 400,000 clones, 70% to 90% seen once. Trimming took 1 base from V and 1 from J, leaving 10 bases between them. The CDR3 is 16 amino acids. Germline V gene data show CDR1 as LGHNA and CDR2 as YSLEER. The TCR originated in a woman between 50 and 59 years old with active or convalescent COVID-19. V and J are TRBV4-3 and TRBJ2-2, with TRBD1 as a possible D gene (6 bases). Sequenced: peripheral blood. The CDR3 loop reads CASSQVGALNTGELFF. CDR3 DNA sequence: TGCGCCAGCAGCCAAGTGGGGGCCCTGAACACCGGGGAGCTGTTTTTT.